This record looks at one T cell receptor (beta chain) sequence and its context. V trimming: 4 bases; J trimming: 4 bases; junction bases outside the gene matches: 6. CDR1 is SGHRS and CDR2 is YFSETQ in the germline V gene. This CDR3 contains 15 residues. This entry belongs to a study of T cell repertoires in ileal Crohn's disease. The table came from immunoSEQ multiplex PCR; TCRdb's copy has only in-frame clones and leaves some out. The sample has about 5,500 clones, 75% to 90% seen once. The genes are TRBV5-1 and TRBJ2-3; the match to TRBD2 covers 10 bases. This TCR was recovered from an adult with Crohn's disease. The sample comprised ileal tissue. CDR3 residues: CASSGGTSDSDTQYF. The CDR3 DNA sequence: TGCGCCAGCAGCGGGGGGACTAGCGATTCAGATACGCAGTATTTT.